The clone carrying this T cell receptor (beta chain) was picked up many times. RNA transcripts yielded amplified TCR beta CDR3 regions. The HTBI set primed first-round TCR CDR3 RT-PCR. A single record per CDR3 protein comes from TCRdb applying MiXCR to the multiplex PCR reads. The profile covers about 640,000 distinct CDR3 sequences, with roughly 14% appearing a single time and 9.5% to 15% taken by the ten largest. These data come from a study of T cells in Graves' hyperthyroidism and ophthalmopathy. The germline V gene encodes CDR1 DFQATT and CDR2 SNEGSKA (reference sequence). This CDR3 is built from 16 residues. J gave up 10 bases and V 3 bases, and 15 bases lay outside the gene matches.

V and J are TRBV20-1 and TRBJ2-1; TRBD2 matches at 10 bases. The receptor was isolated from a woman aged 45-60 years with Graves' ophthalmopathy. The sequenced sample was blood. CDR3: CSASTMWTSGTREQFF. The CDR3, as DNA: TGCAGTGCTAGTACCATGTGGACTAGCGGAACCAGGGAGCAGTTCTTC.